Listed below are T cell receptor beta chains from one sample, sequenced in a study of regulatory T cells in long-lasting Graves disease. TCRdb reprocessed the multiplex PCR reads with MiXCR, giving one entry per CDR3 protein. The data contain 250,000 to 400,000 distinct CDR3 sequences, 15% to 20% of them seen just once; the ten biggest clones take up more than 30%. The specimen was peripheral blood mononuclear cells (PBMCs), collected at new diagnosis, from a patient treated with antithyroid drugs. The origin of the receptors is a female donor with Graves disease. CDR3s leave out the opening cysteine and the closing phenylalanine or tryptophan. A D gene is named only where the DNA matches it firmly.

cdr3_length,j_call,d_call,v_call,cdr3_aa
14,TRBJ2-7,TRBD2,TRBV10-3,AISDPLAGEYNEQY
13,TRBJ2-5,-,TRBV18,ASSPGAGQQETQY
11,TRBJ2-7,-,TRBV12-3/TRBV12-4,ASSTRPYYEQY
12,TRBJ2-3,-,TRBV30,AWSVGGGTDTQY
12,TRBJ2-1,TRBD2,TRBV5-5,ASSKRESHNEQF
13,TRBJ1-4,TRBD1,TRBV9,ASSVGTGNNEKLF
12,TRBJ2-2,TRBD1,TRBV2,ASNRGTTDGELF
13,TRBJ2-3,-,TRBV10-3,AISGRTGNTDTQY
18,TRBJ2-3,-,TRBV6-5,ASSYSTGRIEGQGTDTQY
10,TRBJ2-3,-,TRBV28,ASRFSTDTQY
11,TRBJ1-1,-,TRBV5-1,ASSLGVDTEAF
13,TRBJ2-5,TRBD1,TRBV5-1,ASSFYRGFGETQY
13,TRBJ2-2,-,TRBV6-2/TRBV6-3,ASSPPWGFTGELF
14,TRBJ2-1,TRBD1,TRBV27,ASSLGGTGSYNEQF
13,TRBJ2-5,TRBD1,TRBV9,ASSVDRGDLETQY
16,TRBJ2-7,TRBD2,TRBV6-2/TRBV6-3,ASSEASVGLAGVSEQY
12,TRBJ1-6,TRBD1,TRBV19,ASSQVRGYSPLH
9,TRBJ2-1,-,TRBV10-2,ASSPDVEQF
11,TRBJ1-1,-,TRBV24-1,ATSDGQSTEAF
13,TRBJ1-6,-,TRBV20-1,SARLTGTSGSPLH
12,TRBJ1-1,-,TRBV15,ATGPGGAGTEAF
11,TRBJ2-7,-,TRBV28,ASSWGGGYEQY
17,TRBJ1-2,-,TRBV7-2,ASSQYTASISRINYGYT
11,TRBJ1-2,-,TRBV20-1,SARVTGHKGYT
13,TRBJ2-7,-,TRBV6-5,ASSYEPGRAHEQY
12,TRBJ2-1,-,TRBV28,ASSRPLDYNEQF
11,TRBJ2-2,TRBD2,TRBV6-2/TRBV6-3,ASSPSGTGELF
12,TRBJ2-1,TRBD2,TRBV19,ASSYSGRINEQF
12,TRBJ2-1,-,TRBV6-1,ASRDSVKYNEQF
10,TRBJ2-7,TRBD2,TRBV28,ASKLAGYEQY
13,TRBJ2-5,-,TRBV28,ASNKPRVRKETQY